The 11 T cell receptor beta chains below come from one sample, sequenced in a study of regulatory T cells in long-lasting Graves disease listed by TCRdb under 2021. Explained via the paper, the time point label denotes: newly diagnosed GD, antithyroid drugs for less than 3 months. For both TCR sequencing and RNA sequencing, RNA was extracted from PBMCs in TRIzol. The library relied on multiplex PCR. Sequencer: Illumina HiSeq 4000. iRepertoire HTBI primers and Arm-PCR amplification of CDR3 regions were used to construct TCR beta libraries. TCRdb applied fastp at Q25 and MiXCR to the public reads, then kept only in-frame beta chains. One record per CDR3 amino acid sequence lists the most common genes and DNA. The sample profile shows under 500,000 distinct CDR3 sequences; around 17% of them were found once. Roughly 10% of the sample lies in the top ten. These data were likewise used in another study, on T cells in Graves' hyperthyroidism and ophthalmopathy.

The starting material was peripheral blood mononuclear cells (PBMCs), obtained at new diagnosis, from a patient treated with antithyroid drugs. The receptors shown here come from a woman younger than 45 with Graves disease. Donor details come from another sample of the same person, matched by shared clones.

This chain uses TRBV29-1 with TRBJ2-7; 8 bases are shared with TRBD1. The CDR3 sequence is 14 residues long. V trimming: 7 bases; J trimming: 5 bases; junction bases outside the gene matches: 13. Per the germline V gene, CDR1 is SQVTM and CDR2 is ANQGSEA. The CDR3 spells CSADLGQGWDEQYF. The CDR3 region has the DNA TGCAGCGCTGATCTCGGACAGGGATGGGACGAGCAGTACTTC.

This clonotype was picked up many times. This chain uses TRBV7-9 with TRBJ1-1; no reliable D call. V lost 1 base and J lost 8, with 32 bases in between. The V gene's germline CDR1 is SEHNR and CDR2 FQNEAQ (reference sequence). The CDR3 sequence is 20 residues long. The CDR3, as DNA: TGTGCCAGCAGCTTAGTTGGACTCCTGCAAGGTTTCGGCGATGGCGGCGAAGCTTTCTTT. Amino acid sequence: CASSLVGLLQGFGDGGEAFF. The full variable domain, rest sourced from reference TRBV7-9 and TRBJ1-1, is DTGVSQNPRHKITKRGQNVTFRCDPISEHNRLYWYRQTLGQGPEFLTYFQNEAQLEKSRLLSDRFSAERPKGSFSTLEIQRTEQGDSAMYLCASSLVGLLQGFGDGGEAFFGQGTRLTVV.

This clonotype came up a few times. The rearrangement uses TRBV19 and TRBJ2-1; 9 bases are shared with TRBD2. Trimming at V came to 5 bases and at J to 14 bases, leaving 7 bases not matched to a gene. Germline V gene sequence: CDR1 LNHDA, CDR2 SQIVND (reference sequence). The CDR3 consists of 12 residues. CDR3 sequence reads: CASSPVAGEEFF. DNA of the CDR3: TGTGCCAGTAGTCCCGTAGCGGGAGAGGAGTTCTTC. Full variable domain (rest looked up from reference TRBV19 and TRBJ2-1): DGGITQSPKYLFRKEGQNVTLSCEQNLNHDAMYWYRQDPGQGLRLIYYSQIVNDFQKGDIAEGYSVSREKKESFPLTVTSAQKNPTAFYLCASSPVAGEEFFGPGTRLTVL.

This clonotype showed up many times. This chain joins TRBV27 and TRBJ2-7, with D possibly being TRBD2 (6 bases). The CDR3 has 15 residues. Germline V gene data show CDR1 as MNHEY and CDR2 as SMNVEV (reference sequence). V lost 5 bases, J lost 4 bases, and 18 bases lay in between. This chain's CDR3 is CASSARSGGAYEQYF. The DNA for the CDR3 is TGTGCCAGCAGTGCCCGTAGCGGTGGGGCTTACGAGCAGTACTTC.

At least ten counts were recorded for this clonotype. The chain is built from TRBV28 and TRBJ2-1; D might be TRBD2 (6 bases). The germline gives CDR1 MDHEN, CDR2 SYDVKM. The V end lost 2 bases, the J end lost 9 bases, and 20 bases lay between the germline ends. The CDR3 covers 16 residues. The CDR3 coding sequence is TGTGCCAGCAGTTTACTCGACATCGGACCGGAGGGTGAGCAGTTCTTC. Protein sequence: CASSLLDIGPEGEQFF.

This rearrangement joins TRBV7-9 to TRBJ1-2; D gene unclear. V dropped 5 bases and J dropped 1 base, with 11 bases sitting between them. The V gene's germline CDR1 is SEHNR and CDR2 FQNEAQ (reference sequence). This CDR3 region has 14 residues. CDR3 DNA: TGTGCCAGCAGCGGGGAGGTTTTTAACTATGGCTACACCTTC. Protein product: CASSGEVFNYGYTF.

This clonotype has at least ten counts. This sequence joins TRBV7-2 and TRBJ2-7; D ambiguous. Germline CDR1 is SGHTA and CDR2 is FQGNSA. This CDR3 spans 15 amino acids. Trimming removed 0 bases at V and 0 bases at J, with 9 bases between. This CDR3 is CASSLAELSSYEQYF. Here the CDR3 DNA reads TGTGCCAGCAGCTTAGCGGAGCTCAGCTCCTACGAGCAGTACTTC.

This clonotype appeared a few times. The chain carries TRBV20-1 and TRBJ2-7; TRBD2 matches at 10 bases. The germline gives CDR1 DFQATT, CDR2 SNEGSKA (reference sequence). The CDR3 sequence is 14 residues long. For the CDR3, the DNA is TGCAGCTACCTAGCGGGAGTAATTACCTACGAGCAGTACTTC. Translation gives CSYLAGVITYEQYF.

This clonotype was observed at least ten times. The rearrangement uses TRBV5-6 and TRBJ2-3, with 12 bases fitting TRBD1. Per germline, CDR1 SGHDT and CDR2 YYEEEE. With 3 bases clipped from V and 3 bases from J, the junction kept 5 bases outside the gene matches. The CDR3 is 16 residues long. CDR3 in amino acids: CASSWDRGPRTDTQYF. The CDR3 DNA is TGTGCCAGCAGCTGGGACAGGGGGCCTAGGACAGATACGCAGTATTTT.

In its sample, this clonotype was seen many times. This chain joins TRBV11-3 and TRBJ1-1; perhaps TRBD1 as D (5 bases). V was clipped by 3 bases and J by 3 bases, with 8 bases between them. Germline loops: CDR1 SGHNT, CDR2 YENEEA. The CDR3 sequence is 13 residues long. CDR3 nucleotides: TGTGCCAGCAGCTTCGAGGGGCACACTGAAGCTTTCTTT. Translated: CASSFEGHTEAFF.

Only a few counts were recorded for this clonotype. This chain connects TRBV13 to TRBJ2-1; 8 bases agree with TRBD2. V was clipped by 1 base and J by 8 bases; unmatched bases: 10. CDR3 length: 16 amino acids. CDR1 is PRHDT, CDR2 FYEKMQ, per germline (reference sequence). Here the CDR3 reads CASSLATGGPRDEQFF. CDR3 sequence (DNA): TGTGCCAGCAGCTTAGCTACGGGAGGGCCGAGGGATGAGCAGTTCTTC. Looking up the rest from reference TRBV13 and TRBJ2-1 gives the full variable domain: AAGVIQSPRHLIKEKRETATLKCYPIPRHDTVYWYQQGPGQDPQFLISFYEKMQSDKGSIPDRFSAQQFSDYHSELNMSSLELGDSALYFCASSLATGGPRDEQFFGPGTRLTVL.